These 20 T cell receptor beta chains were all obtained from the same sample, sequenced in a study of cytomegalovirus exposure and HLA in healthy donors. Primers: 60 Vbeta forward and 13 Jbeta reverse. Some clones are missing from TCRdb's copy, which holds only in-frame ones; the method was immunoSEQ multiplex PCR. Of 150,000 or so clones listed, approximately 72% are singletons. Sequenced: PBMCs. The receptor set was obtained from a young man in good health and CMV-seronegative.

The CDR3 reads CASSLDAGPLGEKLFF. DNA for the CDR3: TGCGCCAGCAGCTTGGACGCGGGCCCACTCGGGGAAAAACTGTTTTTT. The chain employs TRBV5-1 and TRBJ1-4; D remains ambiguous. V was clipped by 0 bases and J by 8 bases, with 17 bases between them. Looked up from germline, CDR1 is SGHRS and CDR2 is YFSETQ. The CDR3 sequence is 16 residues long.

The chain has TRBV2 and TRBJ1-2, with D maybe TRBD1 (6 bases). Trimming removed 10 bases at V and 8 bases at J, with 20 bases between. Germline lookup yields CDR1 SNHLY and CDR2 FYNNEI. The CDR3 spans 13 residues. The chain's CDR3 is CATRKGQGSGYTF. In nucleotides, the CDR3 is TGTGCCACCCGGAAGGGGCAGGGGAGCGGCTACACCTTC.

This rearrangement joins TRBV11-3 to TRBJ2-7, with D perhaps matching TRBD1 (6 bases). This CDR3 region has 13 residues. Germline loops: CDR1 SGHNT, CDR2 YENEEA. The V end was cut by 3 bases, the J end by 0 bases, with 6 bases between. CDR3 bases: TGTGCCAGCAGCTTGGACAGCTCCTACGAGCAGTACTTC. Protein sequence: CASSLDSSYEQYF.

The V call is TRBV19, the J call TRBJ2-7; 7 bases are a match to TRBD2. Germline V gene data show CDR1 as LNHDA and CDR2 as SQIVND (reference sequence). V lost 9 bases, J lost 0 bases, and 11 bases stayed unmatched. The CDR3 consists of 15 residues. Here the CDR3 DNA reads TGTGCCAGCGCACGGGGGGAGGCCGGCTCCTACGAGCAGTACTTC. Translated, it gives CASARGEAGSYEQYF.

This clone occurred a few times. This chain links TRBV25-1 with TRBJ1-2; D may be TRBD1 (5 bases). From germline, CDR1 is MGHDK and CDR2 SYGVNS. The CDR3 contains 15 residues. V gave up 3 bases and J gave up 4 bases, with 15 bases separating them. The CDR3 DNA sequence: TGTGCCAGCAGTGATTGGATCTCCGGGGGCTATGGCTACACCTTC. This codes for CASSDWISGGYGYTF.

This clone was seen a few times. This chain uses TRBV28 with TRBJ1-5, with 8 bases lining up with TRBD1. The CDR3 totals 13 residues. Germline CDR1 is MDHEN and CDR2 is SYDVKM. Losses at the gene ends were 10 bases for V and 3 bases for J; bases not matched to a gene: 5. CDR3 protein: CAIETGVNQPQHF. The CDR3 DNA follows: TGTGCCATCGAGACAGGGGTCAATCAGCCCCAGCATTTT.

The rearrangement links TRBV18 to TRBJ2-5; possible D gene TRBD1, 6 bases. Trimming pared 2 bases from V and 2 bases from J, leaving 27 bases between. The CDR3 loop spans 20 amino acids. The V gene's germline CDR1 is KGHSH and CDR2 LQKENI. In DNA form, the CDR3 reads TGTGCCAGCTCACCAAAAGGGCCGACCCTCAGGACAGAAACTCAAGAGACCCAGTACTTC. The encoded protein is CASSPKGPTLRTETQETQYF. Full variable domain (outside the CDR3, taken from reference TRBV18 and TRBJ2-5): NAGVMQNPRHLVRRRGQEARLRCSPMKGHSHVYWYRQLPEEGLKFMVYLQKENIIDESGMPKERFSAEFPKEGPSILRIQQVVRGDSAAYFCASSPKGPTLRTETQETQYFGPGTRLLVL.

The V call is TRBV13, the J call TRBJ2-1, with TRBD1 identical over 7 bases. CDR1 and CDR2 from the germline V gene are PRHDT and FYEKMQ (reference sequence). CDR3 length: 16 residues. J was trimmed by 6 bases and V by 2 bases; bases with no gene match: 10. The CDR3 nucleotides read TGTGCCAGCAGCTTACCGGGACAGCGTAGGGGCAATGAGCAGTTCTTC. Translated: CASSLPGQRRGNEQFF.

The CDR3 loop reads CASSRQLSSYNEQFF. For the CDR3, the DNA is TGTGCCAGCAGCCGACAGCTGAGCTCCTACAATGAGCAGTTCTTC. The chain joins TRBV5-4 to TRBJ2-1; maybe TRBD1 (5 bases). Germline CDR1 is SGHNT and CDR2 is YYREEE (reference sequence). Between the trimmed V and J ends, which lost 4 bases and 0 bases, there was a span of 11 bases. This CDR3 is built from 15 residues.

This clone was found once. The rearrangement links TRBV6-4 to TRBJ1-2; possible D gene TRBD1, 5 bases. V dropped 6 bases and J dropped 6 bases, with 14 bases sitting between them. CDR1 and CDR2 (germline): MRHNA, SNTAGT. This CDR3 has 13 amino acids. The CDR3 here is CASSDTGVNGYTF. The CDR3 nucleotides read TGTGCCAGCAGCGATACAGGTGTCAATGGCTACACCTTC.

The genes are TRBV7-2 and TRBJ2-3, with TRBD2 identical over 9 bases. Germline CDR1 SGHTA, CDR2 FQGNSA. V shed 5 bases, J shed 1 base, and the junction held 7 bases outside the gene matches. This CDR3 has 16 amino acids. CDR3 nucleotide sequence: TGTGCCAGCAGCCTCGAAGCGGGGGGACGCACAGATACGCAGTATTTT. The encoded protein is CASSLEAGGRTDTQYF. The whole variable domain, filled in from reference TRBV7-2 and TRBJ2-3, reads GAGVSQSPSNKVTEKGKDVELRCDPISGHTALYWYRQSLGQGLEFLIYFQGNSAPDKSGLPSDRFSAERTGGSVSTLTIQRTQQEDSAVYLCASSLEAGGRTDTQYFGPGTRLTVL.

The J gene is TRBJ2-1, the V gene TRBV11-3; 14 bases fit TRBD2. CDR3 length: 17 residues. Trimming removed 4 bases from V and 9 bases from J; junction bases left unmatched: 11. Germline CDR1 reads SGHNT; CDR2 reads YENEEA. The CDR3 nucleotides read TGTGCCAGCAGCTCCGGGAACGGACTAGCGGGGGGTGTTGAGCAGTTCTTC. Protein: CASSSGNGLAGGVEQFF.

V usage is TRBV27 and J usage is TRBJ1-1; the D gene is possibly TRBD1 (6 bases). The CDR3 is made up of 13 amino acids. Germline loops: CDR1 MNHEY, CDR2 SMNVEV (reference sequence). V was pared by 9 bases and J by 4 bases, with 15 bases between. As DNA, the CDR3 is TGTGCCAGTCGGTGGGGGGGCGGCACTGAAGCTTTCTTT. Translating it yields CASRWGGGTEAFF.

The chain links TRBV7-9 to TRBJ2-6; 7 bases match TRBD1. The CDR3 runs 19 residues. Germline CDR1 and CDR2: SEHNR and FQNEAQ (reference sequence). J gave up 5 bases and V 5 bases, and 18 bases lay outside the gene matches. Here the CDR3 DNA reads TGTGCCAGCAGCAATAACCGGGACAGATACTCTTTATGGGCCAACGTCCTGACTTTC. As protein: CASSNNRDRYSLWANVLTF. The complete variable domain, with remaining parts taken from reference TRBV7-9 and TRBJ2-6, reads DTGVSQNPRHKITKRGQNVTFRCDPISEHNRLYWYRQTLGQGPEFLTYFQNEAQLEKSRLLSDRFSAERPKGSFSTLEIQRTEQGDSAMYLCASSNNRDRYSLWANVLTFGAGSRLTVL.

J is TRBJ2-4 and V is TRBV2; possible D gene TRBD1, 6 bases. Germline CDR1 is SNHLY and CDR2 is FYNNEI. This CDR3 is built from 14 residues. Trimming pared 5 bases from V and 8 bases from J, leaving 16 bases between. This CDR3 is CASSLDRSADIQYF. Written as DNA, the CDR3 is TGTGCCAGCAGTCTTGACAGGTCGGCGGACATTCAGTACTTC.

The chain recombines TRBV2 with TRBJ1-1, with D perhaps matching TRBD1 (5 bases). Trimming left V 3 bases short and J 10 bases short, with 15 bases between. Germline CDR1 and CDR2: SNHLY and FYNNEI. The CDR3 consists of 13 residues. Written as DNA, the CDR3 is TGTGCCAGCAGTGACGACAGCAGCGCACGAGCTTTCTTT. Protein sequence: CASSDDSSARAFF.

V is TRBV7-2 and J is TRBJ1-3; unclear D gene. The CDR3 spans 14 residues. The germline V and J ends were trimmed by 5 bases and 9 bases, with 17 bases remaining between them. CDR1 and CDR2 (germline): SGHTA, FQGNSA. CDR3 nucleotides: TGTGCCAGCAGCGGGGTCCCCGTTGGAGGCACCATATATTTT. Translating gives CASSGVPVGGTIYF.

The V call is TRBV18, the J call TRBJ1-6; D is unresolved. The CDR3 spans 18 residues. The V gene lost 3 bases and the J gene lost 0 bases, with 15 bases spanning the gap. CDR1 KGHSH and CDR2 LQKENI come from the germline V gene. The CDR3 nucleotides read TGTGCCAGCTCACCTACGACAAATCCTACCTCCTATAATTCACCCCTCCACTTT. Protein product: CASSPTTNPTSYNSPLHF.

This rearrangement joins TRBV21-1 to TRBJ2-7; the table names TRBD1, a call not compared with the DNA. TRBV21-1 is described as a pseudogene. The CDR3 covers 17 residues. CDR3 residues: CASSCSRPKYHSHEQYV. In DNA, the CDR3 is TGTGCCAGCAGCTGCTCCAGGCCAAAATATCATTCCCACGAGCAGTACGTC.

A few counts support this clone. The rearrangement joins TRBV13 to TRBJ1-1; 8 nucleotides match TRBD1. The ends lost 5 bases at V and 11 bases at J; junction bases unmatched: 4. Germline-derived CDR1 and CDR2 are PRHDT and FYEKMQ (reference sequence). The CDR3 is made up of 11 amino acids. DNA for the CDR3: TGTGCCAGCAGCCCCCAGGGGGCGGCTTTCTTT. Its translation: CASSPQGAAFF.